The present TCR beta chain was sequenced within a study of cytomegalovirus exposure and HLA in healthy donors. To note about this clone: Its antigen is unidentified.

Using immunoSEQ multiplex PCR, the repertoire was profiled, and TCRdb retains in-frame clones only, with some absent. Of 110,000 to 150,000 clones listed, 84% are singletons. Trimming shortened V by 8 bases and J by 0 bases, and 11 bases separated the two germline ends. The CDR3 covers 14 residues. The germline V gene has CDR1 MNHEY and CDR2 SMNVEV (reference sequence). Study results and limitations: High specificity and sensitivity for cytomegalovirus status were reported for the classifier.

Sequenced: PBMCs. The chain recombines TRBV27 with TRBJ1-3, with TRBD1 as a possible D gene (5 bases). This receptor was taken from a woman aged 25 to 39 in good health and CMV-seronegative. Here the CDR3 reads CASARGGSGNTIYF. CDR3 DNA sequence: TGTGCCAGCGCTCGGGGGGGCTCTGGAAACACCATATATTTT.